This TCR beta chain is drawn from a study of blood T cell repertoires in COVID-19. This CDR3 contains 15 residues. Germline V gene sequence: CDR1 MNHEY, CDR2 SMNVEV (reference sequence). After removal of 5 bases from V and 6 bases from J, the junction contained 12 bases not matched to a gene. Profiled with immunoSEQ multiplex PCR; TCRdb holds only in-frame clones, not every one. The sample yields tens of thousands of clones, around 87% seen once. The chain couples TRBV27 to TRBJ1-1, with 7 bases lining up with TRBD1. The receptor comes from a human donor in a cohort sampled during active COVID-19. The sequenced sample consisted of peripheral blood. CDR3 in DNA: TGTGCCAGCAGTACTCTTCCGGGACAGCAACCTGAAGCTTTCTTT. It is translated as CASSTLPGQQPEAFF.